This T cell receptor beta chain was profiled in a study of T-cell reconstitution after alpha-beta-depleted transplantation in children. Using unique molecular identifiers, the investigators prepared the TCRbeta library. TCRdb called the PCR reads again in MiXCR, with one record for every CDR3 protein. Among under 850,000 distinct CDR3 sequences, less than 15% were seen once, and the ten largest hold 0.79%. There are many counts of this clonotype. Its matching antigen is unknown. General observations from the study: Several hundred expanded graft clones reportedly were the source of alpha-beta T cells about two months after transplant. At one year after transplant, newly produced T cells mostly accounted for T-cell counts and diversity.

The CDR3 has 13 residues. CDR1 is MNHNY, CDR2 SVGAGI, per germline (reference sequence). Trimming stripped 0 bases from V and 7 bases from J, with 9 bases between. The source was PBMCs, collected before TCRalphabeta/CD19-depleted stem cell transplant. The source is a girl aged 2-10 years with congenital amegakaryocytic thrombocytopenia, due to receive a stem cell transplant. The chain uses TRBV6-6 and TRBJ1-2; D is possibly TRBD1 (6 bases). DNA of the CDR3: TGTGCCAGCAGTTACTCGACAGGCCCTGGCTACACCTTC. This codes for CASSYSTGPGYTF.